This T cell receptor beta chain was sequenced for a study of radiotherapy plus CTLA-4 blockade in lung cancer (dated by TCRdb to between 2018 and 2020). In the study overall: Among enrolled patients, under 20% had an objective response and roughly 31% reached disease control. Here is what the overall study found, with its caveats: TCR clones derived from tumors expanded in peripheral blood after treatment with radiotherapy and ipilimumab. Early dynamic changes in blood T cell clones, together with increased serum interferon-beta after radiation, were reported as the strongest predictors of response.

As to this clone: Its binding antigen is unknown. Base qualities were left out, and no much larger clone turns up one base away.

The library was produced with the immunoSEQ multiplex PCR assay. The clones in this table, taken by TCRdb from immuneACCESS, are in-frame only. Not every clone is retained; where verified, under half of the shortfall comes from an unresolved V gene, and the cause of the rest is unknown. A total of about 93,000 clones appear in this sample, 85% to 90% of them only once. Nearly 5% of the sample is held by the ten biggest clonotypes. From the cysteine through the phenylalanine, the CDR3 covers 12 amino acids. Here the CDR3 DNA is all that survives: 36 bases in frame from base 1. V is shortened by 5 bases, J by 8 bases, and the region joining them spans 11 bases. The germline V gene sets CDR1 to SGHRS and CDR2 to YFSETQ. The study evaluated CTLA-4 blockade (ipilimumab) given together with focal radiation therapy in patients who had chemo-refractory metastatic non-small-cell lung cancer.

The sample was peripheral blood, taken from a patient treated with radiotherapy plus ipilimumab. The chain joins TRBV5-1 to TRBJ2-1; there is no confident call for the D gene. The source is a human donor with non-small cell lung cancer that progressed on radiotherapy plus ipilimumab. The nucleotides read TGCGCCAGCAGGAAACTTGGTTATGAGCAGTTCTTC. The translation is CASRKLGYEQFF.